One sample yielded the 25 T cell receptor beta chains listed below, sequenced in a study of a mutant IDH1 vaccine in newly diagnosed glioma. Sequenced by immunoSEQ multiplex PCR; TCRdb stores in-frame clones only, minus some. The table lists tens of thousands of clones, around 83% of them singletons. Time point noted: week 47, end of study. Each vaccine dose was 300 ug of mutant IDH1 20-mer peptide, with topical imiquimod. These TCRs are of unknown antigen specificity. The specimen comprised PBMCs, sampled from a glioma patient whose treatment included an IDH1 peptide vaccine. These receptors were collected from a man aged 30 to 45 with glioma.

CDR3 loop: CASEGTGGYEQYF. The CDR3 coding sequence is TGTGCCAGCGAGGGGACAGGGGGCTACGAGCAGTACTTC. The chain joins TRBV5-6 to TRBJ2-7, with 11 bases fitting TRBD1. The CDR3 length is 13 residues. V lost 7 bases to trimming and J lost 3 bases; unmatched junction nucleotides: 3. CDR1 is SGHDT and CDR2 is YYEEEE in the germline V gene.

CDR3 nucleotide sequence: TGTGCCAGCAGTTTGGGACAGGCGGTTTACAATGAGCAGTTCTTC. Its protein is CASSLGQAVYNEQFF. The chain combines TRBV6-5 with TRBJ2-1; 8 bases fit TRBD1. The CDR3 spans 15 residues. The J segment lost 4 bases and the V segment lost 4 bases, leaving 6 bases of the junction unmatched. Germline assignment: CDR1 MNHEY and CDR2 SVGAGI.

The chain links TRBV10-3 to TRBJ2-1, with D unresolved. This CDR3 contains 13 residues. CDR1 is ENHRY, CDR2 SYGVKD, per germline. V lost 3 bases and J lost 4, with 7 bases in between. CDR3 nucleotides: TGTGCCATCAGTGAATTAGTTTACAATGAGCAGTTCTTC. This gives the protein CAISELVYNEQFF.

This chain links TRBV28 with TRBJ1-2; D ambiguous. V was pared by 1 base and J by 4 bases, with 10 bases between. The CDR3 has 14 residues. Germline V CDR1 and CDR2: MDHEN, SYDVKM. The CDR3 DNA is TGTGCCAGCAGTTTATTCCAGCTATCCTATGGCTACACCTTC. This gives the protein CASSLFQLSYGYTF.

The chain couples TRBV5-8 to TRBJ1-2; D unresolved. Germline assignment: CDR1 SGHTS and CDR2 YDEGEE. The CDR3 is 14 amino acids. V was trimmed by 2 bases and J by 4 bases, leaving 12 bases between them. As DNA, the CDR3 is TGTGCCAGCAGCTTCCGGAGAGAACGCTATGGCTACACCTTC. This sequence encodes CASSFRRERYGYTF.

The chain couples TRBV2 to TRBJ2-7, with D uncertain. CDR1 is SNHLY, CDR2 FYNNEI, per germline. The ends were cut back, 4 bases at V and 6 bases at J, with 13 bases in the middle. This CDR3 has 13 amino acids. CDR3 nucleotide sequence: TGTGCCAGCAGTGGACCGGTGGGCTCCGAGCAGTACTTC. Its translation is CASSGPVGSEQYF.

The chain has TRBV10-3 and TRBJ1-2; 7 bases align to TRBD1. Germline V gene sequence: CDR1 ENHRY, CDR2 SYGVKD. With V trimmed by 3 bases and J by 5 bases, 9 bases remained unmatched. The CDR3 contains 15 residues. The CDR3 DNA reads TGTGCCATCAGTGAAATCGGAAGGGGGCTTTATGGCTACACCTTC. It translates to CAISEIGRGLYGYTF.

The chain employs TRBV28 and TRBJ2-2, with TRBD2 matching over 10 bases. J gave up 5 bases and V 10 bases, and 7 bases lay outside the gene matches. Germline V lookup: CDR1 MDHEN, CDR2 SYDVKM. CDR3 size: 14 residues. Written as DNA, the CDR3 is TGTGCCATTCAGAGCGGGGGGGCGACCGGGGAGCTGTTTTTT. Translating it yields CAIQSGGATGELFF.

The chain links TRBV5-1 to TRBJ1-2; D gene unclear. Germline V gives CDR1 SGHRS, CDR2 YFSETQ. This CDR3 spans 14 amino acids. V shed 2 bases and J shed 2 bases, with 10 bases lying between them. The CDR3 loop is CASSFRAENYGYTF. The CDR3 DNA reads TGCGCCAGCAGCTTCCGGGCAGAGAACTATGGCTACACCTTC. The whole variable domain, filled in from reference TRBV5-1 and TRBJ1-2, reads KAGVTQTPRYLIKTRGQQVTLSCSPISGHRSVSWYQQTPGQGLQFLFEYFSETQRNKGNFPGRFSGRQFSNSRSEMNVSTLELGDSALYLCASSFRAENYGYTFGSGTRLTVV.

This rearrangement joins TRBV2 to TRBJ1-1, with D possibly being TRBD1 (6 bases). Trimming stripped 1 base from V and 3 bases from J, with 9 bases between. CDR1 is SNHLY and CDR2 is FYNNEI in the germline V gene. This CDR3 is 14 amino acids long. The CDR3 nucleotides read TGTGCCAGCAGTGAAGGTGGGGGCTACACTGAAGCTTTCTTT. Translated, it gives CASSEGGGYTEAFF.

V gene TRBV2 combines with J gene TRBJ1-1, with 8 bases fitting TRBD1. CDR3 length: 13 residues. The germline V gene has CDR1 SNHLY and CDR2 FYNNEI. V lost 3 bases and J lost 7; bases outside the gene matches: 4. The CDR3 sequence is CASSEGTGVEAFF. The CDR3 DNA follows: TGTGCCAGCAGTGAGGGGACAGGTGTTGAAGCTTTCTTT.

The rearrangement uses TRBV11-2 and TRBJ1-6; D remains ambiguous. CDR3 length: 12 residues. Per germline, CDR1 SGHAT and CDR2 FQNNGV. V was clipped by 3 bases and J by 14 bases, with 11 bases between them. This CDR3 is CASSFPYRSLHF. CDR3 bases: TGTGCCAGCAGCTTTCCGTATAGGTCCCTCCACTTT. Full variable domain (remainder filled in from reference TRBV11-2 and TRBJ1-6): EAGVAQSPRYKIIEKRQSVAFWCNPISGHATLYWYQQILGQGPKLLIQFQNNGVVDDSQLPKDRFSAERLKGVDSTLKIQPAKLEDSAVYLCASSFPYRSLHFGNGTRLTVT.

The chain has TRBV28 and TRBJ1-2; unclear D gene. The CDR3 runs 13 residues. V was clipped by 2 bases and J by 4 bases, with 8 bases between them. Germline assignment: CDR1 MDHEN and CDR2 SYDVKM. DNA for the CDR3: TGTGCCAGCAGTTTAGGGCCCCCCTATGGCTACACCTTC. Translating it yields CASSLGPPYGYTF.

The CDR3 sequence is CASSQGGIHTEAFF. The CDR3 nucleotides are TGTGCCAGCTCTCAAGGAGGGATTCACACTGAAGCTTTCTTT. The V and J genes are TRBV18 and TRBJ1-1; D is unresolved. Trimming cost V 6 bases and J 3 bases, with 14 bases left between them. In germline, CDR1 is KGHSH, CDR2 LQKENI. The CDR3 runs to 14 residues.

The rearrangement links TRBV10-1 to TRBJ1-2, with a possible D match to TRBD1 (5 bases). This CDR3 has 15 amino acids. V was cut by 0 bases and J by 0 bases, with 8 bases left in between. The V gene's germline CDR1 is WNHNN and CDR2 SYGVQD (reference sequence). The CDR3 is CASSESLTANYGYTF. The DNA for the CDR3 is TGCGCCAGCAGTGAGTCCTTGACAGCTAACTATGGCTACACCTTC.

The chain has TRBV7-2 and TRBJ2-3, with D perhaps TRBD2 (6 bases). The germline V gene encodes CDR1 SGHTA and CDR2 FQGNSA. V was clipped by 3 bases and J by 5 bases, with 12 bases between them. This CDR3 is 14 amino acids long. Written as DNA, the CDR3 is TGTGCCAGCAGCTTTGCGGGGTCGCTAGATACGCAGTATTTT. As protein: CASSFAGSLDTQYF.

V and J are TRBV4-1 and TRBJ2-1; TRBD1 or TRBD2 may be the D gene (5 bases each). The V gene lost 4 bases and the J gene lost 7 bases, with 20 bases spanning the gap. Germline CDR1 reads MGHRA; CDR2 reads YSYEKL. The CDR3 loop spans 16 amino acids. The CDR3 is CASSRGSILFGNEQFF. DNA of the CDR3: TGCGCCAGCAGCCGGGGGTCAATACTCTTTGGGAATGAGCAGTTCTTC.

This chain connects TRBV4-2 to TRBJ2-4; TRBD1 is a possible D gene (5 bases). With 2 bases removed from V and 3 bases from J, the gap between germline ends came to 17 bases. The CDR3 has 17 amino acids. Germline V gives CDR1 LGHNA, CDR2 YNFKEQ. CDR3 region: CASSQIQGMVDKNIQYF. The CDR3 region has the DNA TGTGCCAGCAGCCAAATTCAGGGAATGGTTGACAAAAACATTCAGTACTTC.

The rearrangement joins TRBV6-1 to TRBJ2-7; D remains ambiguous. This CDR3 spans 13 amino acids. Trimming removed 8 bases at V and 0 bases at J, with 11 bases between. Germline V gene sequence: CDR1 MNHNS, CDR2 SASEGT. CDR3: CASSKPSSYEQYF. As DNA, the CDR3 is TGTGCCAGCTCGAAGCCAAGCTCCTACGAGCAGTACTTC.

The J gene is TRBJ1-5, the V gene TRBV27, with D perhaps TRBD1 (5 bases). CDR1 is MNHEY, CDR2 SMNVEV, per germline (reference sequence). There are 15 residues in the CDR3. V shed 0 bases and J shed 8 bases, with 14 bases lying between them. CDR3 in amino acids: CASSLSAAGLEPQHF. The CDR3 DNA follows: TGTGCCAGCAGTTTATCGGCGGCAGGGCTGGAGCCCCAGCATTTT.

V usage is TRBV6-1 and J usage is TRBJ1-6; 9 bases line up with TRBD1. In germline, CDR1 is MNHNS, CDR2 SASEGT. With 4 bases clipped from V and 5 bases from J, the junction kept 3 bases outside the gene matches. The CDR3 length is 15 residues. The DNA for the CDR3 is TGTGCCAGCAGTGGAGGGACAGGGAATAATTCACCCCTCCACTTT. Residues: CASSGGTGNNSPLHF.

This sequence joins TRBV7-9 and TRBJ1-2; perhaps TRBD1 as D (5 bases). Trimming removed 2 bases from V and 0 bases from J, with 16 bases in between. Germline loops: CDR1 SEHNR, CDR2 FQNEAQ (reference sequence). This CDR3 comprises 17 residues. The CDR3 nucleotides read TGTGCCAGCAGCTTATTTCAAGGGGAAGGCGCTAACTATGGCTACACCTTC. It codes for CASSLFQGEGANYGYTF.

V and J are TRBV29-1 and TRBJ2-1; D is ambiguous. The CDR3 has 14 amino acids. CDR1 and CDR2 (germline): SQVTM, ANQGSEA. The V and J ends lost 0 bases and 7 bases respectively, with 13 bases between them. CDR3 residues: CSVEDRLGPNEQFF. The CDR3 DNA reads TGCAGCGTTGAAGATCGCCTCGGCCCGAATGAGCAGTTCTTC.

The chain carries TRBV11-2 and TRBJ2-7; D unclear. Germline V CDR1 and CDR2: SGHAT, FQNNGV. V lost 5 bases and J lost 4, with 18 bases in between. The CDR3 length is 15 residues. The CDR3 loop is CASSQTAGMVYEQYF. The CDR3 DNA follows: TGTGCCAGCAGCCAAACGGCAGGAATGGTGTACGAGCAGTACTTC.

The chain links TRBV29-1 to TRBJ2-1; 7 bases line up with TRBD2. From germline, CDR1 is SQVTM and CDR2 ANQGSEA. With 6 bases clipped from V and 4 bases from J, the junction kept 6 bases outside the gene matches. The CDR3 has 13 amino acids. The CDR3 protein is CSVPGLNYNEQFF. As DNA, the CDR3 is TGCAGCGTCCCGGGACTAAATTACAATGAGCAGTTCTTC.